The 11 T cell receptor beta chains below come from one sample, sequenced in a study of cytomegalovirus exposure and HLA in healthy donors. Using immunoSEQ multiplex PCR, the repertoire was profiled, and TCRdb retains in-frame clones only, with some absent. The table lists roughly 280,000 clones, 80% to 90% of them singletons. Source material: PBMCs. These receptors all come from a woman aged 18-30 years in good health and CMV-seronegative.

The J gene is TRBJ2-1, the V gene TRBV6-5; TRBD2 aligns across 9 bases. Looked up from germline, CDR1 is MNHEY and CDR2 is SVGAGI. The V and J ends lost 3 bases and 2 bases, in that order; junction bases with no gene match: 2. This CDR3 has 15 residues. The DNA of the CDR3 is TGTGCCAGCAGTTATTCTAGCGGGACCTACAATGAGCAGTTCTTC. Translated: CASSYSSGTYNEQFF.

The V call is TRBV5-6, the J call TRBJ2-3; tentative D call: TRBD2 (5 bases). The germline V gene encodes CDR1 SGHDT and CDR2 YYEEEE. Trimming removed 5 bases from V and 2 bases from J, with 12 bases in between. This CDR3 region has 14 residues. CDR3 DNA: TGTGCCAGCAGTTTGACGGGATTCACAGATACGCAGTATTTT. Its protein product is CASSLTGFTDTQYF.

This chain uses TRBV7-2 with TRBJ2-7, with D maybe TRBD1 (7 bases). Per the germline V gene, CDR1 is SGHTA and CDR2 is FQGNSA. V lost 4 bases to trimming and J lost 1 base, with 17 bases between them. The CDR3 covers 16 residues. The CDR3 DNA reads as TGTGCCAGCAGCTCCCAGCGGGCAGGGGGGTCCTACGAGCAGTACTTC. Protein product: CASSSQRAGGSYEQYF.

This rearrangement joins TRBV6-5 to TRBJ2-5, with TRBD2 as a possible D gene (6 bases). This CDR3 has 14 residues. Germline lookup yields CDR1 MNHEY and CDR2 SVGAGI. Trimming cost V 4 bases and J 3 bases, with 12 bases left between them. In DNA form, the CDR3 reads TGTGCCAGCAGTTCCGGGACTGCCAAAGAGACCCAGTACTTC. Amino acid sequence: CASSSGTAKETQYF.

V is TRBV5-4 and J is TRBJ2-3; D gene uncertain. The V gene lost 2 bases and the J gene lost 3 bases, with 7 bases spanning the gap. Germline-derived CDR1 and CDR2 are SGHNT and YYREEE (reference sequence). CDR3 size: 13 residues. The CDR3 reads CASSFQVTDTQYF. As DNA, the CDR3 is TGTGCCAGCAGCTTCCAGGTAACAGATACGCAGTATTTT.

The chain carries TRBV7-3 and TRBJ2-2, with a possible D match to TRBD1 (5 bases). CDR1 SGHTA and CDR2 FQGTGA come from the germline V gene. The length of the CDR3 is 17 residues. V was cut by 2 bases and J by 6 bases, with 19 bases left in between. This chain's CDR3 is CASSLQSGTRVAGELFF. CDR3 in DNA: TGTGCCAGCAGCTTACAATCCGGCACCAGGGTTGCCGGGGAGCTGTTTTTT. The full variable domain, rest sourced from reference TRBV7-3 and TRBJ2-2, is GAGVSQTPSNKVTEKGKYVELRCDPISGHTALYWYRQSLGQGPEFLIYFQGTGAADDSGLPNDRFFAVRPEGSVSTLKIQRTERGDSAVYLCASSLQSGTRVAGELFFGEGSRLTVL.

The rearrangement joins TRBV4-1 to TRBJ2-3; the match to TRBD1 covers 9 bases. The germline CDR1 and CDR2 sequences are MGHRA and YSYEKL. The CDR3 runs 15 residues. V lost 4 bases, J lost 6 bases, and 8 bases stayed unmatched. The CDR3 DNA reads as TGCGCCAGCAGCCCCGGACAGGGGCGTAGGGATACGCAGTATTTT. Protein sequence: CASSPGQGRRDTQYF.

The chain has TRBV5-6 and TRBJ2-7; perhaps TRBD1 as D (5 bases). This CDR3 contains 15 residues. Trimming left V 2 bases short and J 0 bases short, with 12 bases between. In germline, CDR1 is SGHDT, CDR2 YYEEEE. For the CDR3, the DNA is TGTGCCAGCAGCTTTGCAGGGCTGAGCTCCTACGAGCAGTACTTC. Translating gives CASSFAGLSSYEQYF.

The rearrangement uses TRBV9 and TRBJ1-2; 7 bases fit TRBD1. Germline trimming cut 3 bases from V and 0 bases from J; bases unmatched to any gene: 8. The CDR3 runs to 16 residues. The V gene's germline CDR1 is SGDLS and CDR2 YYNGEE. In DNA form, the CDR3 reads TGTGCCAGCAGCGCACTCGACAGGGCTTCTAACTATGGCTACACCTTC. Amino acid sequence: CASSALDRASNYGYTF.

The V and J genes are TRBV6-6 and TRBJ2-2; TRBD1 aligns across 8 bases. V lost 2 bases, J lost 5 bases, and 4 bases stayed unmatched. This CDR3 spans 15 amino acids. Germline lookup yields CDR1 MNHNY and CDR2 SVGAGI (reference sequence). The CDR3 reads CASSYQGALTGELFF. In DNA form, the CDR3 reads TGTGCCAGCAGTTACCAGGGGGCCCTAACCGGGGAGCTGTTTTTT.

This clone was picked up one time. The chain couples TRBV5-1 to TRBJ2-3; D may be TRBD2 (5 bases). Trimming stripped 2 bases from V and 4 bases from J, with 11 bases between. Germline-derived CDR1 and CDR2 are SGHRS and YFSETQ. The CDR3 length is 14 residues. The CDR3 DNA reads as TGCGCCAGCAGCTTAGTGATAGCGCCAGATACGCAGTATTTT. Protein product: CASSLVIAPDTQYF.